The 10 T cell receptor beta chains below were found in one sample sequenced in a study of regulatory T cells in long-lasting Graves disease. Arm-PCR with iRepertoire HTBI primers amplified the CDR3 regions for these TCR beta libraries. MiXCR, applied by TCRdb to the multiplex PCR reads, yields one record per CDR3 protein. The sample contains around 450,000 distinct CDR3 sequences, about 17% of which appear only once. Time point defined: newly diagnosed GD, antithyroid drugs for less than 3 months. After RNA was extracted from PBMCs, the TCR library was made from it. This same sample was also part of a study on T cells in Graves' hyperthyroidism and ophthalmopathy.

The specimen comprised peripheral blood mononuclear cells (PBMCs), sampled at new diagnosis, from a patient treated with antithyroid drugs. All receptors come from a man aged 40-49 years with Graves disease.

This clonotype showed up many times. The rearrangement links TRBV28 to TRBJ2-7; possible D gene TRBD2, 6 bases. Germline-derived CDR1 and CDR2 are MDHEN and SYDVKM. V was pared by 2 bases and J by 1 base, with 15 bases between. This CDR3 has 16 residues. CDR3 nucleotides: TGTGCCAGCAGTTTACGGGGACTGGCGCGATCCTACGAGCAGTACTTC. This translates into CASSLRGLARSYEQYF. The full variable domain, rest sourced from reference TRBV28 and TRBJ2-7, is DVKVTQSSRYLVKRTGEKVFLECVQDMDHENMFWYRQDPGLGLRLIYFSYDVKMKEKGDIPEGYSVSREKKERFSLILESASTNQTSMYLCASSLRGLARSYEQYFGPGTRLTVT.

This clonotype was counted many times. The chain combines TRBV3-1 with TRBJ2-2, with TRBD2 as a possible D gene (5 bases). From germline, CDR1 is LGHDT and CDR2 YNNKEL (reference sequence). This CDR3 has 14 amino acids. Between the trimmed V and J ends, which lost 2 bases and 6 bases, there was a span of 10 bases. The CDR3 spells CASSQRGGAGELFF. The DNA for the CDR3 is TGTGCCAGCAGCCAACGCGGAGGAGCCGGGGAGCTGTTTTTT.

The chain uses TRBV6-2 or TRBV6-3 and TRBJ2-4, with D hard to call. This CDR3 has 16 residues. Germline CDR1 and CDR2: MNHEY and SVGEGT. Trimming removed 4 bases from V and 0 bases from J, with 13 bases in between. CDR3 loop: CASSSFRPLAKNIQYF. CDR3 DNA: TGTGCCAGCAGTTCCTTCCGGCCGCTAGCCAAAAACATTCAGTACTTC.

The table lists this clonotype with many counts. V gene TRBV7-2 combines with J gene TRBJ2-7; D gene unclear. The germline V gene has CDR1 SGHTA and CDR2 FQGNSA. The CDR3 has 14 residues. V shed 5 bases and J shed 6 bases, with 17 bases lying between them. The CDR3 nucleotides are TGTGCCAGCAGCCACCTAGGAGCCTCTCGCGAGCAGTACTTC. Its protein product is CASSHLGASREQYF.

This clonotype occurred a few times. This chain links TRBV30 with TRBJ2-7; D gene ambiguous. Germline values: CDR1 GTSNPN, CDR2 SVGIG (reference sequence). CDR3 length equals 13 residues. The V gene lost 1 base and the J gene lost 5 bases, with 12 bases spanning the gap. The CDR3 protein is CAWSEARSHEQYF. The CDR3 nucleotides read TGTGCCTGGAGTGAGGCAAGGTCGCACGAGCAGTACTTC.

This clonotype was counted between two and nine times. The rearrangement links TRBV19 to TRBJ1-1; a possible D gene is TRBD1 (5 bases). The CDR3 is 16 residues long. V lost 4 bases to trimming and J lost 0 bases, with 15 bases between them. In germline, CDR1 is LNHDA, CDR2 SQIVND (reference sequence). CDR3: CASSRDGRRVNTEAFF. For the CDR3, the DNA is TGTGCCAGTAGTAGGGACGGGCGGAGGGTGAACACTGAAGCTTTCTTT.

This clonotype turned up a few times. V and J are TRBV12-5 and TRBJ1-2, with 7 positions matching TRBD1. V lost 1 base to trimming and J lost 0 bases; unmatched junction nucleotides: 5. The CDR3 is made up of 16 amino acids. The germline V gene has CDR1 LGHNT and CDR2 FRNRAP. The CDR3 protein is CASGLGQGGTNYGYTF. CDR3 bases: TGTGCTAGTGGTTTGGGGCAGGGGGGAACTAACTATGGCTACACCTTC.

Concerning this clonotype: It may be a read error: a sequence one base away is much more abundant. CDR3 sequence (DNA): TGTGCCAGCAGTTTACTATGGGGCCGGGACACCGGGGAGCTGTTTTTT. Translation gives CASSLLWGRDTGELFF. This chain uses TRBV27 with TRBJ2-2, with D perhaps TRBD1 (5 bases). The CDR3 extends over 16 amino acids. Deletions cut 2 bases from V and 3 bases from J, with 13 bases between. Germline lookup yields CDR1 MNHEY and CDR2 SMNVEV (reference sequence).

This clonotype was counted between two and nine times. The chain combines TRBV28 with TRBJ1-2; TRBD1 might be the D (5 bases). Germline V gene data show CDR1 as MDHEN and CDR2 as SYDVKM. The V end lost 6 bases, the J end lost 7 bases, and 15 bases lay between the germline ends. This CDR3 contains 13 residues. The DNA of the CDR3 is TGTGCCAGCAGCCCGGGGCGATTGGGTGGCTACACCTTC. It encodes CASSPGRLGGYTF.

This clonotype occurred a few times. The rearrangement uses TRBV5-4 and TRBJ2-7; 10 nucleotides align to TRBD1. The V gene end was trimmed by 3 bases and the J gene end by 2 bases; junction bases not matched to a gene: 5. The CDR3 sequence is 15 residues long. Germline V lookup: CDR1 SGHNT, CDR2 YYREEE (reference sequence). CDR3 residues: CASSYPDRGTYEQYF. In DNA form, the CDR3 reads TGTGCCAGCAGCTATCCGGACAGGGGGACCTACGAGCAGTACTTC.